This TCR beta chain came from a study of cytomegalovirus exposure and HLA in healthy donors. Points from the study as a whole: Some TCR beta chains (164 of them) were listed as cytomegalovirus-associated. Some V segments (TRBV6-2 and TRBV6-3 among them) were excluded as indistinguishable. Versus the approximately 720-donor mean, an Asian-associated ancestry cluster reportedly showed fewer N-insertions in a later analysis. There was a cluster of highly shared sequence variants that was likely a sequencing artifact.

PCR amplification relied on 60 Vbeta primers (plus 13 Jbeta primers). Assay: immunoSEQ multiplex PCR; the TCRdb copy retains only in-frame clones and omits some. The table has over 150,000 clones, more than 70% seen once; the top ten hold about 0.4%. The germline V gene has CDR1 LNHDA and CDR2 SQIVND (reference sequence). The CDR3 extends over 14 amino acids. Unmatched junction bases numbered 2, after V lost 3 bases and J lost 4 bases. Comment on this clone: Its target is unknown.

The clonotype originates from a boy aged 2 to 10 in good health and CMV-seronegative. This chain connects TRBV19 to TRBJ1-2; 10 bases align to TRBD1. The specimen was PBMCs. Here the CDR3 reads CASSIGDRGYGYTF. DNA of the CDR3: TGTGCCAGTAGTATCGGGGACAGGGGCTATGGCTACACCTTC.